This is a list of T cell receptor beta chains from one sample in a study of blood T cell repertoires in COVID-19. Profiling relied on immunoSEQ multiplex PCR, and the TCRdb table lists in-frame clones only, not all of them. The data show over 300,000 clones, nearly 90% seen once. Sequences were obtained from peripheral blood. All receptors come from a man aged 18 to 30 with active or convalescent COVID-19. CDR3s include the opening cysteine and the closing phenylalanine or tryptophan. A D gene is named only where the DNA matches it firmly. The size field is filled for only some rows; it gives once, few, many or a size class.

>TRBD2|TRBV4-2|.|TRBJ2-2
CASSQVPWTSGRTGELFF
TGTGCCAGCAGCCAAGTCCCCTGGACTAGCGGGAGAACCGGGGAGCTGTTTTTT
>TRBD2|TRBV4-2|.|TRBJ2-3
CASSQIGLAGGSTDTQYF
TGTGCCAGCAGCCAGATAGGACTAGCGGGGGGGAGCACAGATACGCAGTATTTT
>.|TRBV10-3|.|TRBJ2-5
CAISESGGKETQYF
TGTGCCATCAGTGAGTCGGGGGGAAAGGAGACCCAGTACTTC
>TRBD2|TRBV4-3|once|TRBJ2-7
CASSDLSGGNYEQYF
TGCGCCAGCAGCGACCTCAGCGGGGGGAACTACGAGCAGTACTTC
>TRBD1|TRBV15|.|TRBJ1-4
CATSRDRAANEKLFF
TGTGCCACCAGCAGGGACAGGGCAGCTAATGAAAAACTGTTTTTT
>TRBD1|TRBV6-6|.|TRBJ2-2
CASSMGQANTGELFF
TGTGCCAGCAGTATGGGACAGGCGAACACCGGGGAGCTGTTTTTT
>.|TRBV7-8|.|TRBJ1-5
CASSLKDRSNQPQHF
TGTGCCAGCAGCCTAAAGGACAGAAGCAATCAGCCCCAGCATTTT
>TRBD1|TRBV5-1|.|TRBJ1-3
CASSPDRGLLSGNTIYF
TGCGCCAGCAGCCCGGACAGGGGACTCCTCTCTGGAAACACCATATATTTT
>TRBD1|TRBV4-1|once|TRBJ2-1
CASSQDDRGLYNEQFF
TGCGCCAGCAGCCAAGACGACAGGGGGCTCTACAATGAGCAGTTCTTC
>.|TRBV2|.|TRBJ1-1
CASTRGVSEAFF
TGTGCCAGCACCAGGGGTGTTTCTGAAGCTTTCTTT
>.|TRBV5-5|few|TRBJ1-1
CASSSLQGESSEAFF
TGTGCCAGCAGCTCCCTACAGGGTGAGTCTTCTGAAGCTTTCTTT
>TRBD1|TRBV5-8|.|TRBJ1-1
CASSLLGQGEAFF
TGTGCCAGCAGCCTACTCGGACAGGGAGAAGCTTTCTTT
>.|TRBV29-1|.|TRBJ1-4
CSVRTSNEKLFF
TGCAGCGTTCGAACAAGTAATGAAAAACTGTTTTTT
>.|TRBV5-1|.|TRBJ2-5
CASSFPPQETQYF
TGCGCCAGCAGCTTTCCCCCGCAAGAGACCCAGTACTTC
>.|TRBV6-1|.|TRBJ1-4
CASTEQWTNEKLFF
TGTGCCAGCACTGAACAGTGGACTAATGAAAAACTGTTTTTT
>TRBD1|TRBV4-1|.|TRBJ2-1
CASSQEPTGFYSYNEQFF
TGCGCCAGCAGCCAAGAACCGACAGGGTTCTACTCCTACAATGAGCAGTTCTTC
>.|TRBV28|once|TRBJ1-2
CASSLFGWRARGYTF
TGTGCCAGCAGTTTATTTGGGTGGAGGGCGCGCGGCTACACCTTC
>TRBD2|TRBV7-7|.|TRBJ2-5
CASSFRGREQETQYF
TGTGCTAGCAGCTTCCGCGGGCGGGAGCAAGAGACCCAGTACTTC
>.|TRBV18|.|TRBJ1-3
CASSPQGFDSGNTIYF
TGTGCCAGCTCACCCCAGGGTTTCGACTCTGGAAACACCATATATTTT
>.|TRBV6-2/TRBV6-3|.|TRBJ2-5
CASSYWASQETQYF
TGTGCCAGCAGTTACTGGGCCAGCCAAGAGACCCAGTACTTC
>.|TRBV29-1|.|TRBJ1-1
CSVSTETITEAFF
TGCAGCGTGTCGACAGAGACAATCACTGAAGCTTTCTTT
>TRBD1|TRBV9|.|TRBJ2-7
CASSVEEGAWEQYF
TGTGCCAGCAGCGTAGAAGAGGGGGCGTGGGAGCAGTACTTC
>TRBD1|TRBV19|.|TRBJ1-4
CASSKPGQLTEKLFF
TGTGCCAGTAGTAAACCGGGACAGTTAACTGAAAAACTGTTTTTT
>.|TRBV15|.|TRBJ1-4
CATSSGTPHRLFF
TGTGCCACCAGCAGCGGGACACCGCACCGACTGTTTTTT
>TRBD1|TRBV6-5|.|TRBJ2-7
CASSYSQGAYEQYF
TGTGCCAGCAGTTACAGTCAGGGGGCTTACGAGCAGTACTTC
>TRBD1|TRBV27|.|TRBJ2-6
CATNRGWNSGANVLTF
TGTGCCACTAACAGGGGGTGGAACTCTGGGGCCAACGTCCTGACTTTC
>.|TRBV9|.|TRBJ1-2
CASSVHTQGSYGYTF
TGTGCCAGCAGCGTACACACTCAGGGGAGCTATGGCTACACCTTC
>.|TRBV6-1|.|TRBJ2-5
CASSAPTQSIGRETQYF
TGTGCCAGCAGTGCTCCCACCCAATCAATCGGCAGGGAGACCCAGTACTTC
>.|TRBV18|.|TRBJ2-7
CASSPLDSRPYEQYF
TGTGCCAGCTCACCCCTTGACAGCAGACCCTACGAGCAGTACTTC
>.|TRBV9|.|TRBJ1-3
CASNPGVSGNTIYF
TGTGCCAGCAACCCAGGGGTCTCTGGAAACACCATATATTTT
>TRBD2|TRBV6-5|once|TRBJ2-1
CASSTGTSLGEQFF
TGTGCCAGCAGTACCGGGACTAGCTTAGGCGAGCAGTTCTTC
>TRBD2|TRBV6-5|.|TRBJ2-6
CASSRSGAGANVLTF
TGTGCCAGCAGTAGAAGCGGGGCTGGGGCCAACGTCCTGACTTTC
>.|TRBV28|.|TRBJ2-3
CASSYGGPTDTQYF
TGTGCCAGCAGTTACGGGGGACCCACAGATACGCAGTATTTT
>TRBD1|TRBV7-2|.|TRBJ1-5
CASSLQAGQGYQPQHF
TGTGCCAGCAGCTTACAGGCAGGACAGGGCTATCAGCCCCAGCATTTT
>.|TRBV4-3|.|TRBJ1-2
CASSQDRSGYGYTF
TGCGCCAGCAGCCAAGATCGGTCAGGCTATGGCTACACCTTC
>.|TRBV7-3|.|TRBJ2-3
CASSLAGGTDTQYF
TGTGCCAGCAGCTTGGCAGGGGGCACAGATACGCAGTATTTT
>.|TRBV3-1/TRBV3-2|.|TRBJ2-5
CASSPRGLAQYF
TGTGCCAGCAGCCCTCGGGGGTTGGCCCAGTACTTC
>.|TRBV28|.|TRBJ1-1
CASSFPDRLEAFF
TGTGCCAGCAGTTTCCCTGACAGGCTTGAAGCTTTCTTT
>.|TRBV4-1|.|TRBJ1-1
CASSQVSHTEAFF
TGCGCCAGCAGCCAAGTCTCCCACACTGAAGCTTTCTTT
>.|TRBV28|.|TRBJ2-3
CASSPGGAADTQYF
TGTGCCAGCAGTCCGGGCGGGGCCGCAGATACGCAGTATTTT
>TRBD2|TRBV28|.|TRBJ2-5
CASSSQRGRETQYF
TGTGCCAGCAGTTCGCAGCGGGGTAGAGAGACCCAGTACTTC
>TRBD1|TRBV2|.|TRBJ1-1
CASRTQGRGREAFF
TGTGCCAGCAGAACACAGGGAAGGGGGCGTGAAGCTTTCTTT
>.|TRBV4-2|.|TRBJ2-5
CASSQPSSGVLETQYF
TGTGCCAGCAGCCAGCCAAGCTCGGGGGTTTTAGAGACCCAGTACTTC
>TRBD1|TRBV28|.|TRBJ1-4
CATGPDRGPPSNEKLFF
TGTGCCACTGGCCCAGACAGGGGGCCCCCGAGTAATGAAAAACTGTTTTTT
>TRBD1|TRBV5-1|.|TRBJ2-5
CASSPNTGEETQYF
TGCGCCAGCAGCCCCAATACAGGGGAAGAGACCCAGTACTTC
>.|TRBV6-7|.|TRBJ1-4
CASSPRVRGTGNEKLFF
TGTGCCAGCAGCCCAAGGGTTCGTGGGACTGGGAATGAAAAACTGTTTTTT
>.|TRBV28|.|TRBJ2-5
CASSLPSGETQYF
TGTGCCAGCAGTTTACCGTCAGGGGAGACCCAGTACTTC
>TRBD2|TRBV20-1|.|TRBJ2-5
CSASRTGTSGGAYF
TGCAGTGCTAGTAGAACCGGGACTAGCGGGGGGGCGTACTTC
>.|TRBV6-1|once|TRBJ1-1
CASSDRLVAFF
TGTGCCAGCAGTGATCGTCTCGTGGCTTTCTTT
>TRBD1|TRBV6-2/TRBV6-3|.|TRBJ1-5
CASSRQGPSNQPQHF
TGTGCCAGCAGCCGACAGGGCCCGAGCAATCAGCCCCAGCATTTT
>TRBD1|TRBV3-1/TRBV3-2|.|TRBJ1-5
CASSHTGDQPQHF
TGTGCCAGCAGCCATACAGGGGACCAACCCCAGCATTTT
>TRBD1|TRBV6-5|.|TRBJ1-4
CASRTQGDEKLFF
TGTGCCAGCAGGACACAGGGGGATGAAAAACTGTTTTTT
>.|TRBV6-6|once|TRBJ2-3
CASSYAQANTQYF
TGTGCCAGCAGTTACGCACAGGCTAATACGCAGTATTTT
>.|TRBV11-2|.|TRBJ2-7
CASSLQDLQYF
TGTGCCAGCAGCTTGCAGGATTTGCAGTACTTC